These T cell receptor beta chains were read from a single sample in a study of blood T cells in healthy people across ages. Each CDR3 protein gets one entry after TCRdb re-called the 5' RACE reads with MiXCR. The table has about 620,000 distinct CDR3 sequences, roughly 20% seen once. Sample: blood. These receptors all come from a man in his 70s in good health. CDR3s include the opening cysteine and the closing phenylalanine or tryptophan.

v_gene,j_gene,CDR3aa
TRBV5-1,TRBJ2-3,CASSLRGGFDTQYF
TRBV7-2,TRBJ2-5,CASSLVGGQATQYF
TRBV20-1,TRBJ2-7,CSAERYEQYF
TRBV3-1,TRBJ2-3,CASSPGLYTQYF
TRBV18,TRBJ1-4,CASSPGTGGREKLFF
TRBV12-3/TRBV12-4,TRBJ2-5,CASSASVLAQYF
TRBV28,.,CASSAYNYNEQFF
TRBV5-1,TRBJ2-3,CASSLGGGAGTQYF
TRBV20-1,TRBJ2-7,CSASGLAGGPHSYEQYF
TRBV5-5,TRBJ2-5,CASSLPRDYQETQYF
TRBV7-3,TRBJ1-2,CASSPGTGVAGYTF
TRBV21-1,TRBJ2-7,CASSKKRDRAYYEQYF
TRBV12-3/TRBV12-4,TRBJ2-7,CASSLSLAVLEQYF
TRBV24-1,TRBJ2-4,CATSDFRPRYF
TRBV12-3/TRBV12-4,TRBJ1-5,CASSLAHTGQPQHF
TRBV10-3,TRBJ2-1,CAISGVTGKDNEQFF
TRBV20-1,TRBJ1-5,CSARDQGRVSNQPQHF
TRBV7-2,TRBJ2-3,CASSKGPGLAGVRTDTQYF
TRBV28,TRBJ1-5,CASSPLEASNQPQHF
TRBV6-2/TRBV6-3,TRBJ2-4,CASSRPGTDPVSIQYF
TRBV6-1,TRBJ2-6,CASSNNRDSGANVLTF
TRBV28,TRBJ2-3,CASSAGTTQYF
TRBV9,TRBJ2-5,CASTYGQGARETQYF
TRBV20-1,TRBJ2-3,CSAKGSITDTQYF
TRBV12-3/TRBV12-4,TRBJ2-7,CASSLTAGHEQYF
TRBV5-1,TRBJ1-1,CASSLEGVSFF
TRBV3-1,TRBJ2-1,CASSQEPNGQFF
TRBV19,TRBJ2-1,CASSMGGLAGPYNEQFF
TRBV2,TRBJ1-1,CASSDRGRYTEAFF
TRBV19,TRBJ1-1,CASSPTGGGSTAFF
TRBV4-1,TRBJ2-5,CASSNGQGATQYF
TRBV15,TRBJ1-5,CATSRGGSNQPQHF
TRBV6-5,TRBJ2-1,CASSYSIAGSSYNEQFF
TRBV5-1,TRBJ2-1,CASSPPRAGGPDEQFF
TRBV5-1,TRBJ2-1,CASQDSGSSYNEQFF
TRBV7-2,TRBJ2-5,CASSLIQGVKETQYF
TRBV20-1,TRBJ2-7,CSARGLAASYEQYF
TRBV4-1,TRBJ2-7,CASSQVSATGSYEQYF
TRBV14,.,CASSLLLVGEQYF
TRBV7-9,TRBJ2-1,CASSLVPAASSYNEQFF
TRBV20-1,.,CSADKGLAYYNEQFF
TRBV28,TRBJ1-2,CASRGTGANYGYTF
TRBV20-1,TRBJ1-2,CSATPGPGGYTF
TRBV6-5,TRBJ2-2,CASSYRGTSGAANTGELFF
TRBV5-1,TRBJ2-1,CASSLGTSGIEQFF
TRBV10-3,.,CAIGEGTGTKEQYF
TRBV9,TRBJ2-2,CASSVGRESGELFF
TRBV2,TRBJ2-5,CASKRTAKETQYF
TRBV18,.,CASSRDRDRGRNEQYF
TRBV29-1,TRBJ2-5,CSVGGWVLETQYF
TRBV4-1,TRBJ2-7,CASSSRQNYEQYF
TRBV2,TRBJ1-5,CASSESLLRGISDQPQHF
TRBV10-2,TRBJ2-1,CASSEMAGGGRGYNEQLF
TRBV20-1,TRBJ2-5,CSGVQAGDIKTQYF